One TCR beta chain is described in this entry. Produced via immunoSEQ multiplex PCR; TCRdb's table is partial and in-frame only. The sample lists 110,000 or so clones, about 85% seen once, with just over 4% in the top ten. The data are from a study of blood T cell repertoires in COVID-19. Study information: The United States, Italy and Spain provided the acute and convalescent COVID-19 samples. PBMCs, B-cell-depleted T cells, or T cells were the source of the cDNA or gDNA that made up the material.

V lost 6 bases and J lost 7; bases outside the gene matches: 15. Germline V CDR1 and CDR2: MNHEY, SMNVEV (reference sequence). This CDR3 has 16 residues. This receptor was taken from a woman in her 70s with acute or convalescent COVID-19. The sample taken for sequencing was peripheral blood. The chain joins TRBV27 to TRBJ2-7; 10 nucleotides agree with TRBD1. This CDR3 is CASSPGPGQGPGEQYF. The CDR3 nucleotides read TGTGCCAGCAGCCCAGGCCCGGGACAGGGGCCCGGGGAGCAGTACTTC.